This is a list of T cell receptor beta chains from one sample in a study of T-cell reconstitution after alpha-beta-depleted transplantation in children. TCRdb reanalysed the PCR reads using MiXCR and keeps one entry per CDR3 protein. The data show about 98,000 distinct CDR3 sequences, around 22% seen once. The specimen comprised PBMCs, sampled before TCRalphabeta/CD19-depleted stem cell transplant. These receptor sequences come from a boy aged 2 to 9 with acute lymphoblastic leukemia, due to receive a stem cell transplant. CDR3s include the opening cysteine and the closing phenylalanine or tryptophan. D genes are given only for firm matches. For some rows the clone size is stated as once, few or many, or as a class when expanded; others skip it.

12 TRBD2 TRBJ2-3 - TRBV20-1 TGCAGTTCTAGCGGGGGCACAGATACGCAGTATTTT CSSSGGTDTQYF
11 - TRBJ2-3 many TRBV12-3/TRBV12-4 TGTGCCAGCTTTTTTACAGATACGCAGTATTTT CASFFTDTQYF
12 - TRBJ2-3 - TRBV18 TGTGCCAGCTCACCTGACACAGATACGCAGTATTTT CASSPDTDTQYF
16 - TRBJ2-2 - TRBV13 TGTGCCAGCAGCCCCGAGGACCTCAGGGGCACCGGGGAGCTGTTTTTT CASSPEDLRGTGELFF
16 TRBD2 TRBJ2-5 few TRBV5-1 TGCGCCAGCAGCTACTTTACTAGCGGCAGGAAAGAGACCCAGTACTTC CASSYFTSGRKETQYF
13 - TRBJ1-2 - TRBV20-1 TGCAGTGCTAGAGGGGGGGGTAACTATGGCTACACCTTC CSARGGGNYGYTF
14 - TRBJ2-1 few TRBV5-1 TGCGCCAGCAGTGGAGGAGGGGCCTACAATGAGCAGTTCTTC CASSGGGAYNEQFF
12 - TRBJ2-7 many TRBV6-1 TGTGCCAGCAGTGTCGGATTCTACGAGCAGTACTTC CASSVGFYEQYF
16 - TRBJ2-7 few TRBV4-2 TGTGCCAGCAGCCAAGAAGGGGCCTCAGGGGCCTACGAGCAGTACTTC CASSQEGASGAYEQYF
16 - TRBJ2-5 - TRBV28 TGTGCCAGCAGTCCAAGGAGGGGACGGGGACAAGAGACCCAGTACTTC CASSPRRGRGQETQYF
14 - TRBJ1-5 many TRBV2 TGTGCCAGCAGTTACTCCAGCCTCAATCAGCCCCAGCATTTT CASSYSSLNQPQHF
13 - TRBJ1-5 few TRBV5-5 TGTGCCAGCAGCTTACATAGCAATCAGCCCCAGCATTTT CASSLHSNQPQHF
12 - TRBJ2-7 few TRBV10-1 TGCGCCAGCGGGACGGACCCCTACGAGCAGTACTTC CASGTDPYEQYF
14 TRBD1 TRBJ2-7 - TRBV25-1 TGTGCCAGCAGTGACAGACAGGGAAGCTACGAGCAGTACTTC CASSDRQGSYEQYF
16 - TRBJ2-5 - TRBV29-1 TGCAGCGTGGCTTTGGGTAGCGGAGGGGCACGGGAGACCCAGTACTTC CSVALGSGGARETQYF
14 - TRBJ2-3 - TRBV2 TGTGCCAGCAGGATAGGGTATTCAGCAGATACGCAGTATTTT CASRIGYSADTQYF
14 - TRBJ2-3 - TRBV4-2 TGTGCCAGCAGCCAAGTCGCGTCCACAGATACGCAGTATTTT CASSQVASTDTQYF
14 TRBD2 TRBJ2-1 - TRBV20-1 TGCAGTGCCTGGACTAGCGGGATCTACAATGAGCAGTTCTTC CSAWTSGIYNEQFF
15 TRBD2 TRBJ2-1 many TRBV6-2/TRBV6-3 TGTGCCAGCGGACGGAGAACGGGGGGTTCCAATGAGCAGTTCTTC CASGRRTGGSNEQFF
20 TRBD2 TRBJ2-3 - TRBV10-1 TGCGCCAGCAGTGGACCGATGCCCGGGACTAGCGGAAAATGGGAAGATACGCAGTATTTT CASSGPMPGTSGKWEDTQYF
14 - TRBJ2-5 - TRBV6-1 TGTGCCAGCGCGCGCGGAGGGGTCCAAGAGACCCAGTACTTC CASARGGVQETQYF
15 TRBD1 TRBJ1-5 - TRBV14 TGTGCCAGCAGACCGGGACAGGAGGGATATCAGCCCCAGCATTTT CASRPGQEGYQPQHF
16 TRBD1 TRBJ1-5 many TRBV20-1 TGCAGTGCTAGGCGACAGGGCGGCTTAAGCAATCAGCCCCAGCATTTT CSARRQGGLSNQPQHF
15 TRBD2 TRBJ2-7 - TRBV2 TGTGCCAGCAGTGTCCCGACTAGCGGAGATGGCGAGCAGTACTTC CASSVPTSGDGEQYF
16 - TRBJ2-1 - TRBV19 TGTGCCAGTAGTATAGGGAGCGGAGGGGCTTACAATGAGCAGTTCTTC CASSIGSGGAYNEQFF
14 TRBD2 TRBJ2-3 few TRBV10-3 TGTGCCATCAGTGAAGGGACTAGCCCGGATACGCAGTATTTT CAISEGTSPDTQYF
14 - TRBJ2-2 - TRBV6-5 TGTGCCAGCAGTTATTCCAGAACAATGGGGGAGCTGTTTTTT CASSYSRTMGELFF
13 - TRBJ2-1 many TRBV10-3 TGTGCCATCAGGGCCCTTGGGGAGTATGAGCAGTTCTTC CAIRALGEYEQFF
16 - TRBJ2-1 - TRBV6-5 TGTGCCAGCAGTTACTCGATGACTAGAGGTTACAATGAGCAGTTCTTC CASSYSMTRGYNEQFF
13 - TRBJ1-2 - TRBV20-1 TGCAGTGCTAGTCAGCTGGTACGCTATGGCTACACCTTC CSASQLVRYGYTF
16 - TRBJ2-1 - TRBV6-1 TGTGCCAGCTCCGAGAGAGGCGGAGGGGCTAGAAATGAGCAGTTCTTC CASSERGGGARNEQFF
13 - TRBJ2-2 few TRBV5-4 TGTGCCAGCAGCCCACTGGTGATCGGGGAGCTGTTTTTT CASSPLVIGELFF
16 - TRBJ2-3 many TRBV7-2 TGTGCCAGCAGCTTAGCGGAGACAGCACACACAGATACGCAGTATTTT CASSLAETAHTDTQYF
14 - TRBJ2-1 few TRBV29-1 TGCAGCCTGGGGTGGGAAAACCTCTACAATGAGCAGTTCTTC CSLGWENLYNEQFF
14 - TRBJ2-7 few TRBV6-1 TGTGCCAGCAGTGAAGATTGGACTAACTACGAGCAGTACTTC CASSEDWTNYEQYF
14 - TRBJ2-4 - TRBV3-1 TGTGCCAGCAGCCAAAAAACGGGGCCAAACATTCAGTACTTC CASSQKTGPNIQYF
14 - TRBJ2-5 - TRBV28 TGTGCCAGCAGTTTTAAGCGGAGATGGGAGACCCAGTACTTC CASSFKRRWETQYF
15 - TRBJ2-7 once TRBV4-3 TGCGCCAGCAGCCAAGATCCAACTGCGCTCCGCGAGCAGTACTTC CASSQDPTALREQYF
14 TRBD1 TRBJ1-4 few TRBV20-1 TGCAGTGCTGGACAGGGGGCCGGATATGAAAAACTGTTTTTT CSAGQGAGYEKLFF
13 - TRBJ2-5 - TRBV29-1 TGCAGCGTTGGCCCGGCGGGCCAAGAGACCCAGTACTTC CSVGPAGQETQYF